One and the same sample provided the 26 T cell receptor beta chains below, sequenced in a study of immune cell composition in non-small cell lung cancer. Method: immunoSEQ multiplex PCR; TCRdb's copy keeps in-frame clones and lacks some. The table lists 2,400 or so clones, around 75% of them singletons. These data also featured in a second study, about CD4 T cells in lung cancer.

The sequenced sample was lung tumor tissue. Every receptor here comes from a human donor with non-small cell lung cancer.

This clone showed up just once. CDR3 sequence reads: CASRRPGGDTGELFF. DNA of the CDR3: TGTGCCAGCAGGAGGCCGGGAGGGGACACCGGGGAGCTGTTTTTT. The chain combines TRBV2 with TRBJ2-2; 8 positions match TRBD2. This CDR3 comprises 15 residues. With V trimmed by 6 bases and J by 3 bases, 6 bases remained unmatched. Germline CDR1 is SNHLY and CDR2 is FYNNEI.

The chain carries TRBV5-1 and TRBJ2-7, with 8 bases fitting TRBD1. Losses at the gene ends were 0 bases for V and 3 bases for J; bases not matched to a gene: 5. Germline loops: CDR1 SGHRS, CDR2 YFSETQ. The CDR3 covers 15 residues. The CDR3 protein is CASSLETGVNYEQYF. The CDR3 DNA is TGCGCCAGCAGCTTGGAGACAGGGGTTAACTACGAGCAGTACTTC.

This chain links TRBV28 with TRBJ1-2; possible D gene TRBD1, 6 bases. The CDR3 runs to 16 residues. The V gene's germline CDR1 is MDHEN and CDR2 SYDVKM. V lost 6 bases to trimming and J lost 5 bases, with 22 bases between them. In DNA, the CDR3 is TGTGCCAGCAGCCCACCCTCCACAGGGTTGTGGTATGGCTACACCTTC. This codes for CASSPPSTGLWYGYTF.

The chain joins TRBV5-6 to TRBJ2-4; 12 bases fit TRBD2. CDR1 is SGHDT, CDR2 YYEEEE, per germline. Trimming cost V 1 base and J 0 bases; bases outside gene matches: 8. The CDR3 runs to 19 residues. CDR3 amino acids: CASSLLRLAGVGAKNIQYF. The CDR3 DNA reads TGTGCCAGCAGCTTGCTACGACTAGCGGGAGTTGGAGCCAAAAACATTCAGTACTTC.

The CDR3 protein is CASSQDTPRGYYGYTF. In DNA form, the CDR3 reads TGTGCCAGCAGCCAAGATACCCCCAGAGGGTATTATGGCTACACCTTC. This rearrangement joins TRBV14 to TRBJ1-2; D unclear. This CDR3 has 16 residues. Trimming removed 0 bases from V and 5 bases from J, with 16 bases in between. Germline V gene lookup returns CDR1 SGHDN and CDR2 FVKESK. The full variable domain, rest sourced from reference TRBV14 and TRBJ1-2, is EAGVTQFPSHSVIEKGQTVTLRCDPISGHDNLYWYRRVMGKEIKFLLHFVKESKQDESGMPNNRFLAERTGGTYSTLKVQPAELEDSGVYFCASSQDTPRGYYGYTFGSGTRLTVV.

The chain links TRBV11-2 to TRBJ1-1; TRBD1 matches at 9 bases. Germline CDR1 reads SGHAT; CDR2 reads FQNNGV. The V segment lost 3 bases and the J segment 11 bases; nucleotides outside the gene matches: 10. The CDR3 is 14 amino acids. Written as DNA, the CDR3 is TGTGCCAGCAGCTTCACAGGGGGCGCAGGCGGGGCTTTCTTT. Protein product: CASSFTGGAGGAFF. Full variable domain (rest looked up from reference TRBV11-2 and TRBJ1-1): EAGVAQSPRYKIIEKRQSVAFWCNPISGHATLYWYQQILGQGPKLLIQFQNNGVVDDSQLPKDRFSAERLKGVDSTLKIQPAKLEDSAVYLCASSFTGGAGGAFFGQGTRLTVV.

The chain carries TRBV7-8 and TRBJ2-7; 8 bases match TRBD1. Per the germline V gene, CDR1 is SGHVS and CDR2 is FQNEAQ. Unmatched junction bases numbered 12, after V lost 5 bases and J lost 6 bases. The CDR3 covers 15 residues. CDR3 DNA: TGTGCCAGCAGCGCACAGGGGGTGATCCCCGGCGAGCAGTACTTC. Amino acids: CASSAQGVIPGEQYF.

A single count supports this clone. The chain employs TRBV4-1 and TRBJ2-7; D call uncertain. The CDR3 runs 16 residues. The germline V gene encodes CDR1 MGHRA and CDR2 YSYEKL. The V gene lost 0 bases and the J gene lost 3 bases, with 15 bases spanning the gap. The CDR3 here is CASSQDLIPELYEQYF. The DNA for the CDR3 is TGCGCCAGCAGCCAAGATCTAATTCCCGAACTCTACGAGCAGTACTTC.

This CDR3 reads CASSYPTGGAGNEQFF. The CDR3 DNA follows: TGTGCCAGCAGCTATCCGACAGGGGGCGCTGGGAATGAGCAGTTCTTC. The chain joins TRBV5-4 to TRBJ2-1, with 10 bases lining up with TRBD1. The junction had 10 bases not matched to a gene; V was cut back by 3 bases and J by 7 bases. The germline V gene encodes CDR1 SGHNT and CDR2 YYREEE (reference sequence). The CDR3 has 16 residues.

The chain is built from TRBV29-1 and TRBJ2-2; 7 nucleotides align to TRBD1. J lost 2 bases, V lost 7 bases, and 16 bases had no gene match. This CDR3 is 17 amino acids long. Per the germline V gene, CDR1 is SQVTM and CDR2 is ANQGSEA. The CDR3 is CSAKGAQDGTNTGELFF. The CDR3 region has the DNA TGCAGCGCTAAGGGGGCTCAGGACGGAACAAACACCGGGGAGCTGTTTTTT.

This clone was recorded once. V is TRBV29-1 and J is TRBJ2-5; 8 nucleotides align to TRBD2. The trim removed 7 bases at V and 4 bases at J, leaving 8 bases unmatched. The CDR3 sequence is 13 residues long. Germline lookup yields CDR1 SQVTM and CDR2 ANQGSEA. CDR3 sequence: CSAPGLDRETQYF. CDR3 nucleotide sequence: TGCAGCGCCCCGGGACTAGACAGAGAGACCCAGTACTTC.

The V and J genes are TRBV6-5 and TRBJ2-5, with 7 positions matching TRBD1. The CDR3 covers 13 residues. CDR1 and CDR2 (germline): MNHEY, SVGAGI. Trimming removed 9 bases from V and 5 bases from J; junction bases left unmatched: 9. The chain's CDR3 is CARGQGVGETQYF. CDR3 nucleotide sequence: TGTGCCAGGGGGCAGGGGGTGGGGGAGACCCAGTACTTC.

The CDR3 DNA is TGTGCCAGCAGCTCCCGGGACAGGGGGATGGATACGCAGTATTTT. Translation: CASSSRDRGMDTQYF. The V and J genes are TRBV11-2 and TRBJ2-3, with TRBD1 matching over 11 bases. CDR3 length equals 15 residues. The V and J ends lost 4 bases and 6 bases, in that order; junction bases with no gene match: 6. Germline loops: CDR1 SGHAT, CDR2 FQNNGV.

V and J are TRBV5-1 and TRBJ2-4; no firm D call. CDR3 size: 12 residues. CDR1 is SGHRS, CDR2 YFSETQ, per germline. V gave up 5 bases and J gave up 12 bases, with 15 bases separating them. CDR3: CASSFFGVTQYF. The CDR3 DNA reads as TGCGCCAGCAGTTTCTTCGGAGTTACTCAGTACTTC.

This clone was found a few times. The CDR3 region is CAISAGPNEQFF. CDR3 nucleotides: TGTGCCATCAGTGCTGGCCCCAATGAGCAGTTCTTC. The chain is built from TRBV10-3 and TRBJ2-1; D is undetermined. Per the germline V gene, CDR1 is ENHRY and CDR2 is SYGVKD. This CDR3 region has 12 residues. V was cut by 4 bases and J by 6 bases, with 7 bases left in between.

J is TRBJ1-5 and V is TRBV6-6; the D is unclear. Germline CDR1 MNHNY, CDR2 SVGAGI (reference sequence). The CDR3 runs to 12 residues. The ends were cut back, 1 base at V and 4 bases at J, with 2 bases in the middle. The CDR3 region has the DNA TGTGCCAGCAGTTACTTAAATCAGCCCCAGCATTTT. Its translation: CASSYLNQPQHF.

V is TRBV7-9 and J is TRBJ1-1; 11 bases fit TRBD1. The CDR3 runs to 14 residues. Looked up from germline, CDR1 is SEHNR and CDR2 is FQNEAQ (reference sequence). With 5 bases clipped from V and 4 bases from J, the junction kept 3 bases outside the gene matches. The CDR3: CASSPGTGGTEAFF. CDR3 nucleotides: TGTGCCAGCAGCCCCGGGACAGGGGGCACTGAAGCTTTCTTT.

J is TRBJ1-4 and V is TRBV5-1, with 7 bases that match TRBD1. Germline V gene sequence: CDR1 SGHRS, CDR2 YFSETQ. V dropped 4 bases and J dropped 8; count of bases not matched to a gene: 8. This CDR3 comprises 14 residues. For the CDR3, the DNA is TGCGCCAGCAGCGCCCAGGGGGTCCGGGAAAAACTGTTTTTT. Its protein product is CASSAQGVREKLFF.

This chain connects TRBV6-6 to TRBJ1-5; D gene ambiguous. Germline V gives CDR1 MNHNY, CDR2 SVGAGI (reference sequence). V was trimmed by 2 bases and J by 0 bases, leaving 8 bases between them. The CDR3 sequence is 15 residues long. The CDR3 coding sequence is TGTGCCAGCAGTTACGAGGTTTTTAGCAATCAGCCCCAGCATTTT. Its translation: CASSYEVFSNQPQHF.

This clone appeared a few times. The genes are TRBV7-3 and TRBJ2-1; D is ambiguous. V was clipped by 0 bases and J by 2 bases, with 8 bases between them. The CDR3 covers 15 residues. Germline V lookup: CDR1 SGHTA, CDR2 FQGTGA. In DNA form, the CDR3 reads TGTGCCAGCAGCTTAACTGCGCCTCCCTACAATGAGCAGTTCTTC. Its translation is CASSLTAPPYNEQFF.

The chain's CDR3 is CASSLTGQVFKYEQYF. The CDR3 coding sequence is TGTGCCAGCAGCCTCACGGGACAGGTCTTTAAGTATGAGCAGTACTTC. The rearrangement links TRBV11-2 to TRBJ2-7; TRBD1 matches at 8 bases. Trimming at V came to 5 bases and at J to 7 bases, leaving 16 bases not matched to a gene. The CDR3 covers 16 residues. The germline V gene has CDR1 SGHAT and CDR2 FQNNGV.

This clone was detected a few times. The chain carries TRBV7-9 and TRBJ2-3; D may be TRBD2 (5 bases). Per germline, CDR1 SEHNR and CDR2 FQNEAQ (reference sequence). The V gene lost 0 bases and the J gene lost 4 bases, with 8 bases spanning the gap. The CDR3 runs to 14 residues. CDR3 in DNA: TGTGCCAGCAGCTTAGCTGGAGGCGCAGATACGCAGTATTTT. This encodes CASSLAGGADTQYF.

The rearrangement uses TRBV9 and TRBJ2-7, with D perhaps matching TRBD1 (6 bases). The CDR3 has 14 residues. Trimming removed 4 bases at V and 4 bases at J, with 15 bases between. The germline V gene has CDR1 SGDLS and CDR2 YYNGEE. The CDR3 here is CASSFTTGEYEQYV. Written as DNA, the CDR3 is TGTGCCAGCAGCTTTACGACAGGAGAGTACGAGCAGTACGTC.

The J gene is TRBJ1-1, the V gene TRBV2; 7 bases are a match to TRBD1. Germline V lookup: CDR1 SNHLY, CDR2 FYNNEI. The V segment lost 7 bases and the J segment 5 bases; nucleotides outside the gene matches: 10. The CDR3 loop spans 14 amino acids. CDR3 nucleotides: TGTGCCAGCATGGCGACAGGGATGCTAACTGAAGCTTTCTTT. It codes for CASMATGMLTEAFF.

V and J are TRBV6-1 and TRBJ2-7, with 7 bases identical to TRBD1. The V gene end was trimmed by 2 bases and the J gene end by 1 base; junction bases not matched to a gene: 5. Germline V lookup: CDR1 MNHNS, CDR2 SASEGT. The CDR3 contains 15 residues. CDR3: CASSESAGGSYEQYV. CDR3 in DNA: TGTGCCAGCAGTGAATCGGCAGGGGGATCCTACGAGCAGTACGTC.

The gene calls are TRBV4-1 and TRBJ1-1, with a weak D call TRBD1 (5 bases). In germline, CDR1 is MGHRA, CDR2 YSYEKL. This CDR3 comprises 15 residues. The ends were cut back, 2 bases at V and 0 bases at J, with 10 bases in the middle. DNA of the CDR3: TGCGCCAGCAGCCAACGGACAATCATGAACACTGAAGCTTTCTTT. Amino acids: CASSQRTIMNTEAFF.